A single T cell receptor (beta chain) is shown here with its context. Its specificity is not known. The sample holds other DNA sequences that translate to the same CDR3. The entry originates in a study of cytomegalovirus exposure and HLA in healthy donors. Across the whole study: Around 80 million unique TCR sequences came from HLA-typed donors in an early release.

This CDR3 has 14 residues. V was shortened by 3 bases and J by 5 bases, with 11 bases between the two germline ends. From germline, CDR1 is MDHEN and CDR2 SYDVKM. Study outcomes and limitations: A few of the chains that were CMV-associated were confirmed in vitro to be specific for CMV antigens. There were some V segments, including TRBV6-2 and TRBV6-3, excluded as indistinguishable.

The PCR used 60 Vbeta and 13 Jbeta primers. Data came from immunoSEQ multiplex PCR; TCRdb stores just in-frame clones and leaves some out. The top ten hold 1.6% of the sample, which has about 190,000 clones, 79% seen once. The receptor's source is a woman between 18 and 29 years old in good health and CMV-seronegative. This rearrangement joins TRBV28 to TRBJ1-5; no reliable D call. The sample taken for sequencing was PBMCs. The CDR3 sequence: CASSLAGGYQPQHF. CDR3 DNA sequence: TGTGCCAGCAGTTTGGCGGGAGGGTATCAGCCCCAGCATTTT.